This T cell receptor (beta chain) stems from a study of human T cells and chemical hapten exposure. In the study overall: TCR yields per sample varied, mainly owing to small pooled library volume differences.

Using its own MiXCR run on the RACE reads, TCRdb lists one record per CDR3 protein. The sample has 30,000 to 40,000 distinct CDR3 sequences; 6.5% to 8% are singletons. A remark on this clonotype: Its target is unknown.

Study-wide results and caveats: Expanded TCRs created a significantly greater count of big CDR3 similarity clusters than controls did. DPC sensitization did not alter TCRs above 1 in 1000 frequency.

The time point is: pre-sensitization, week 0. Treatment indicated: therapeutic diphenylcyclopropenone sensitization with weekly scalp DPC. Total RNA extraction was carried out from unfractionated whole blood. CDR3 size: 12 residues. The germline gives CDR1 SQVTM, CDR2 ANQGSEA. Trimming took 5 bases from V and 4 from J; bases not matched to a gene: 3. The sequence derives from a woman aged 45-65 years with alopecia areata. Some clones in this sample may be carry-over from other donors' samples. V is TRBV29-1 and J is TRBJ1-1; TRBD1 matches 8 bases. Sample: whole blood, taken in connection with sensitization to the hapten diphenylcyclopropenone (DPC). CDR3 sequence: CSVRQGSTEAFF. The CDR3 DNA sequence: TGCAGCGTTCGACAGGGGAGCACTGAAGCTTTCTTT.